What follows are 15 T cell receptor beta chains derived from one specimen sequenced in a study of tumor and adjacent non-tumor tissue in lung cancer. The template was RNA from unsorted bulk tissue. TCRbeta libraries were built with three rounds of nested PCR, modified from ARM-PCR. TCRdb processed the multiplex PCR reads anew with MiXCR; each CDR3 protein has one entry. The sample includes roughly 120,000 distinct CDR3 sequences, roughly 80% of them seen just once. The sample taken for sequencing was lung tumor tissue. These receptors were collected from a woman aged 55-69 years with non-small cell lung cancer.

A remark on this clonotype: Without the conserved terminal phenylalanine or tryptophan, this CDR3 likely stems from a read error. The chain links TRBV6-2 or TRBV6-3 to TRBJ1-1; 7 nucleotides agree with TRBD1. This CDR3 region has 13 residues. V dropped 8 bases and J dropped 2; count of bases not matched to a gene: 5. The germline gives CDR1 MNHEY, CDR2 SVGEGT. The CDR3 DNA reads TGTGCCAGCCAAGGACAGGCCAACACTGAAGCTTTCATT. Translated, it gives CASQGQANTEAFI.

As to this clonotype: Germline is not matched at one junction end, which may reflect a read error. The chain carries TRBV11-2 and TRBJ2-3, with 10 positions matching TRBD2. CDR3 length equals 16 residues. Germline V gives CDR1 SGHAT, CDR2 FQNNGV. The CDR3 sequence: CVSSLAGGAGVDTQYF. CDR3 nucleotides: TGTGTCAGCAGCTTAGCGGGGGGAGCGGGGGTGGATACGCAGTATTTT.

This clonotype has a single count. Since a much larger clone is just one base distant, this may be a read error. This sequence joins TRBV20-1 and TRBJ1-2; D is unresolved. Germline V gene data show CDR1 as DFQATT and CDR2 as SNEGSKA (reference sequence). V was pared by 3 bases and J by 8 bases, with 7 bases between. The CDR3 loop spans 10 amino acids. DNA for the CDR3: TGCAGTGCTAGGTCGACCGGCTACACCTTC. Encoded protein: CSARSTGYTF.

This clonotype was seen just once. The junction shows a germline mismatch at one end, possibly a read error. V gene TRBV20-1 combines with J gene TRBJ2-2; D possibly uses TRBD1 or TRBD2 (6 bases each). CDR1 DFQATT and CDR2 SNEGSKA come from the germline V gene (reference sequence). The CDR3 is 15 amino acids. The CDR3 DNA reads as TGTACTGCTAGAGCCACAGGGCGGGACACAGGGGAGCTGTTTTTT. Its translation is CTARATGRDTGELFF.

A note on this clonotype: An end of the junction does not agree with germline; a read error may underlie this. The rearrangement joins TRBV12-3 or TRBV12-4 to TRBJ1-5, with TRBD1 matching over 7 bases. CDR3 length: 15 amino acids. CDR3 amino acids: CASAPTGKLSQPQHF. The DNA for the CDR3 is TGCGCCAGCGCCCCGACAGGGAAGCTAAGTCAGCCCCAGCATTTT.

This clonotype was recorded many times. The V call is TRBV4-1, the J call TRBJ1-1; TRBD1 might be the D (5 bases). Germline CDR1 reads MGHRA; CDR2 reads YSYEKL. Trimming shortened V by 3 bases and J by 1 base, and 6 bases separated the two germline ends. The CDR3 has 13 residues. In DNA, the CDR3 is TGCGCCAGCAGCCATGACAGGAACACTGAAGCTTTCTTT. The encoded protein is CASSHDRNTEAFF.

In this sample, this clonotype turned up a few times. A much more abundant neighbour one base away suggests this may be a read error. The V gene is TRBV4-2, the J gene TRBJ1-4, with D perhaps TRBD1 (5 bases). Trimming stripped 7 bases from V and 5 bases from J, with 14 bases between. The CDR3 is made up of 14 amino acids. Germline values: CDR1 LGHNA, CDR2 YNFKEQ. In DNA form, the CDR3 reads TGTGCCAGCAACGTACGGGACTCGAATGAAAAACTGTTTTTT. Its translation is CASNVRDSNEKLFF.

About this clonotype itself: A read error may account for a junction end that differs from germline. The genes are TRBV20-1 and TRBJ2-1; the match to TRBD2 covers 8 bases. CDR3 size: 15 residues. The germline CDR1 and CDR2 sequences are DFQATT and SNEGSKA (reference sequence). The CDR3 DNA reads TGCAGTGCCAGGATAGCGGGGAGTTCCTACAATGACCAGTTCTTC. Protein: CSARIAGSSYNDQFF.

This clonotype was detected only once. Possible read error: a much larger clone is one base away. CDR3 bases: TGTGCCAGTAGTATTACAGGTAGTTATTTGTACACTGAAGCTTTCTTT. Translated, it gives CASSITGSYLYTEAFF. V and J are TRBV19 and TRBJ1-1; D is possibly TRBD1 (5 bases). V was clipped by 3 bases and J by 3 bases, with 17 bases between them. Germline CDR1 and CDR2: LNHDA and SQIVND (reference sequence). The CDR3 is 16 amino acids.

A note on this clonotype: At one of its ends the junction is not consistent with the germline gene, which may arise from a read error. The rearrangement joins TRBV28 to TRBJ2-1; possibly TRBD2 for D (5 bases). The length of the CDR3 is 14 residues. The germline gives CDR1 MDHEN, CDR2 SYDVKM. In DNA, the CDR3 is TGTACCAGCCTTGGAGGCCAGTGGAGTAATGAGCAGTTCTTC. Translated, it gives CTSLGGQWSNEQFF.

This clonotype was seen more than once but under ten times. Compared with germline, one end of the junction differs, possibly owing to a read error. The V and J genes are TRBV4-3 and TRBJ1-2; D call uncertain. The CDR3 totals 14 residues. From germline, CDR1 is LGHNA and CDR2 YSLEER. CDR3 protein: CSSSQDLGVDGYTF. CDR3 in DNA: TGTTCCAGCAGCCAAGATCTGGGAGTTGATGGCTACACCTTC.

A remark on this clonotype: A much larger clone differs from this one at a single base, so this may be a read error. V and J are TRBV29-1 and TRBJ2-1, with TRBD2 matching over 8 bases. V lost 8 bases to trimming and J lost 10 bases; unmatched junction nucleotides: 16. CDR3 length equals 14 residues. Germline CDR1 reads SQVTM; CDR2 reads ANQGSEA. The CDR3 bases are TGCAGCACGGTGGGGAGGGGGGCGGGGGGCGAGCAGTTCTTC. Translation: CSTVGRGAGGEQFF.

This clonotype has just a few counts. The germline gene is not matched at one end of the junction; a read error may be the cause. J is TRBJ2-1 and V is TRBV12-3 or TRBV12-4; TRBD2 agrees at 9 bases. This CDR3 has 16 amino acids. CDR3 in DNA: TGTGCCAGCAGTTTAAGCGTAGCGGGAGCCTACAATGTGCAGTTCTTC. Translation: CASSLSVAGAYNVQFF.

As regards this clonotype: This may be a read error: a much more frequent sequence differs by one nucleotide. Without the conserved terminal phenylalanine or tryptophan, this CDR3 likely stems from a read error. The chain combines TRBV10-3 with TRBJ1-5; 9 bases agree with TRBD1. V was pared by 6 bases and J by 5 bases, with 2 bases of the junction left unmatched. The germline gives CDR1 ENHRY, CDR2 SYGVKD. CDR3 length: 13 amino acids. This chain's CDR3 is CAISRTGDQPQHI. The CDR3 nucleotides read TGTGCCATCAGCAGGACAGGGGATCAGCCCCAGCATATT.

The V call is TRBV4-2, the J call TRBJ2-3, with D perhaps matching TRBD2 (6 bases). Germline loops: CDR1 LGHNA, CDR2 YNFKEQ. The CDR3 consists of 15 residues. V lost 2 bases and J lost 1, with 10 bases in between. CDR3 bases: TGTGCCAGCAGCCAACGTGGCGGGGGCACAGATACGCAGTATTTT. Translation gives CASSQRGGGTDTQYF.